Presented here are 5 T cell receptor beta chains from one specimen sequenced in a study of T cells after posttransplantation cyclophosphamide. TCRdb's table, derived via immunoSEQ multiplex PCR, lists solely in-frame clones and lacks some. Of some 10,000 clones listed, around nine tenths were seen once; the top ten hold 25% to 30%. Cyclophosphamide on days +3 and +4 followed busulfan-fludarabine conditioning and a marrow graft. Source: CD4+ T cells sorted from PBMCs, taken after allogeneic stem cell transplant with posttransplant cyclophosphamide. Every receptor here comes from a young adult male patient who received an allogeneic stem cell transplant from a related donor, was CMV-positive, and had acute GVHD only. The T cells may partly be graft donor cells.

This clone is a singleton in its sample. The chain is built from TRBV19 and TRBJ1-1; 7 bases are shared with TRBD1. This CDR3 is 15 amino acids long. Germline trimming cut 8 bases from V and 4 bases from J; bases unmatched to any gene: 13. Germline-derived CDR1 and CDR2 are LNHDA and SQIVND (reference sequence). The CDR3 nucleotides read TGTGCCAGTGGCCCTTTGAGGGGGCAGGGCACTGAAGCTTTCTTT. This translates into CASGPLRGQGTEAFF.

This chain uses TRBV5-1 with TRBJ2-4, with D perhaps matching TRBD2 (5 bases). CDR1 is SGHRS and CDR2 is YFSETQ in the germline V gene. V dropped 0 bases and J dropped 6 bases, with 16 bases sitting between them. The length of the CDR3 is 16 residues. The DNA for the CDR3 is TGCGCCAGCAGCTTGGAGAGTCGACCAGGAGGAAACATTCAGTACTTC. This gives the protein CASSLESRPGGNIQYF.

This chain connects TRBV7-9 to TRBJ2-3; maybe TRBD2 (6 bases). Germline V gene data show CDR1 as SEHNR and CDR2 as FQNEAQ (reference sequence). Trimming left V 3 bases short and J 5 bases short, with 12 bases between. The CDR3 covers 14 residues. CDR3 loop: CASSLGTVGDTQYF. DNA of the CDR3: TGTGCCAGCAGCTTGGGGACTGTTGGAGATACGCAGTATTTT.

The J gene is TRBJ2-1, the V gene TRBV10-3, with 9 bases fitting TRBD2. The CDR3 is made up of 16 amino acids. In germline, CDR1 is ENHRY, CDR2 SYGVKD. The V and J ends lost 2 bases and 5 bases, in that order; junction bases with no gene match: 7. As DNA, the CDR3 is TGTGCCATCAGTGAGGCGGGGGGGCCGTTGGACAATGAGCAGTTCTTC. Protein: CAISEAGGPLDNEQFF.

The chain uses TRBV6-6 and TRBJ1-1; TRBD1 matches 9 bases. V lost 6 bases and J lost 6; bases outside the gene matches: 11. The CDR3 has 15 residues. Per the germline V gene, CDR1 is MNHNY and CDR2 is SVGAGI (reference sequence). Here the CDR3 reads CASSLDRGSGAEAFF. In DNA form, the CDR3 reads TGTGCCAGCAGCCTCGACAGGGGGTCGGGTGCTGAAGCTTTCTTT.